This T cell receptor (beta chain) was recorded in a study of monozygotic twins with inflammatory bowel disease. Study results and limitations: Added variability in patient repertoires may stem from differing immunosuppressive treatments. Limited statistical power may explain no repertoire similarity difference between concordant and discordant twins. For IBD patients, clonotypes shared with others were fewer than for healthy twins, especially with disease activity.

This CDR3 spans 15 amino acids. Germline V gives CDR1 SGHRS, CDR2 YFSETQ. TCRdb re-called the 5' RACE reads and catalogs CDR3 proteins one per entry, DNA excluded. The sample totals approximately 400,000 distinct CDR3 sequences; its top ten clones hold more than 2%. As concerns this clonotype: Its target is not known.

This clonotype was sampled from a human donor with ulcerative colitis or Crohn's disease, or a healthy co-twin of an affected twin (not recorded which). This rearrangement joins TRBV5-1 to TRBJ2-5; the D call from TCRdb, TRBD1, cannot be confirmed without DNA. What was sequenced was blood. CDR3 residues: CAGTGQGRNQETQYF.